These 9 T cell receptor beta chains came from one sample sequenced in a study of shared clonotypes between healthy human individuals. The table came from immunoSEQ multiplex PCR; TCRdb's copy has only in-frame clones and leaves some out. The data contain under 600,000 clones, roughly 85% of them singletons. Input material: PBMCs. The receptors were sampled from a woman between 40 and 50 years old in good health. Some clones in this sample may be carry-over from other donors' samples.

This clone was counted once. The CDR3 loop reads CASSLMQGGELFF. CDR3 nucleotides: TGTGCCAGCAGTTTAATGCAGGGCGGGGAGCTGTTTTTT. The V and J genes are TRBV27 and TRBJ2-2; TRBD1 is a possible D gene (5 bases). The germline V gene encodes CDR1 MNHEY and CDR2 SMNVEV (reference sequence). The CDR3 is made up of 13 amino acids. V shed 2 bases and J shed 7 bases, with 8 bases lying between them.

This chain connects TRBV19 to TRBJ2-7; D remains ambiguous. Trimming left V 3 bases short and J 4 bases short, with 19 bases between. The CDR3 extends over 16 amino acids. Per germline, CDR1 LNHDA and CDR2 SQIVND (reference sequence). CDR3 amino acids: CASSIKVAAIGYEQYF. In nucleotides, the CDR3 is TGTGCCAGTAGTATTAAGGTTGCAGCGATAGGGTACGAGCAGTACTTC.

This clone has a handful of counts. The V and J genes are TRBV6-1 and TRBJ2-2; D possibly corresponds to TRBD1 (6 bases). V lost 8 bases to trimming and J lost 6 bases, with 13 bases between them. Germline V gene lookup returns CDR1 MNHNS and CDR2 SASEGT. This CDR3 spans 13 amino acids. This CDR3 is CASSYRDAGELFF. The CDR3 nucleotides are TGTGCCAGCTCCTACAGGGACGCCGGGGAGCTGTTTTTT.

The V and J genes are TRBV9 and TRBJ2-7, with TRBD1 matching over 7 bases. Germline V gene data show CDR1 as SGDLS and CDR2 as YYNGEE. This CDR3 is 15 amino acids long. Trimming at V came to 3 bases and at J to 6 bases, leaving 12 bases not matched to a gene. The CDR3 region has the DNA TGTGCCAGCAGCGCCAGAGGGGGCGCCGATGGCGAGCAGTACTTC. Protein sequence: CASSARGGADGEQYF.

This sequence joins TRBV30 and TRBJ2-7; D is perhaps TRBD1 (6 bases). CDR1 and CDR2 (germline): GTSNPN, SVGIG (reference sequence). The CDR3 has 11 residues. Trimming shortened V by 0 bases and J by 6 bases, and 6 bases separated the two germline ends. The CDR3 DNA is TGTGCCTGGAGTGTGGGGGCCGAGCAGTACTTC. It translates to CAWSVGAEQYF.

This clone was observed a single time. The V and J genes are TRBV5-1 and TRBJ2-3; D unresolved. Germline lookup yields CDR1 SGHRS and CDR2 YFSETQ. Trimming pared 0 bases from V and 0 bases from J, leaving 5 bases between. The CDR3 covers 14 residues. The CDR3, as DNA: TGCGCCAGCAGCTTGGAAGAAAGCACAGATACGCAGTATTTT. It specifies CASSLEESTDTQYF.

The J gene is TRBJ2-7, the V gene TRBV4-2; tentatively, D is TRBD1 or TRBD2 (5 bases each). CDR1 LGHNA and CDR2 YNFKEQ come from the germline V gene. The ends were cut back, 0 bases at V and 2 bases at J, with 20 bases in the middle. This CDR3 comprises 18 residues. CDR3 nucleotides: TGTGCCAGCAGCCAAGATCTTCATCCTGGGACCGATCCCTACGAGCAGTACTTC. Protein product: CASSQDLHPGTDPYEQYF.

As to this clone: The identical CDR3 is also encoded by other nucleotide sequences in the sample. V gene TRBV18 combines with J gene TRBJ2-1; no reliable D call. CDR3 length equals 15 residues. Per germline, CDR1 KGHSH and CDR2 LQKENI. Trimming stripped 2 bases from V and 4 bases from J, with 12 bases between. CDR3 DNA: TGTGCCAGCTCACCAAGGACGGGTCGTTACAATGAGCAGTTCTTC. Translated: CASSPRTGRYNEQFF.

This chain joins TRBV19 and TRBJ2-2; D unclear. Germline CDR1 is LNHDA and CDR2 is SQIVND (reference sequence). The ends were cut back, 5 bases at V and 3 bases at J, with 7 bases in the middle. There are 13 residues in the CDR3. As DNA, the CDR3 is TGTGCCAGTAGTCGCCGGGACACCGGGGAGCTGTTTTTT. Its protein product is CASSRRDTGELFF. Variable domain in full (rest from reference TRBV19 and TRBJ2-2): DGGITQSPKYLFRKEGQNVTLSCEQNLNHDAMYWYRQDPGQGLRLIYYSQIVNDFQKGDIAEGYSVSREKKESFPLTVTSAQKNPTAFYLCASSRRDTGELFFGEGSRLTVL.